The 22 T cell receptor beta chains below come from one sample, sequenced in a study of blood T cell repertoires in COVID-19. Here immunoSEQ multiplex PCR was the method, and the copy in TCRdb shows in-frame clones only, minus some. The profile shows 270,000 or so clones, 82% of them singletons. Sequencing was performed on peripheral blood. These receptors all stem from a woman younger than 35 with acute or convalescent COVID-19.

The V call is TRBV19, the J call TRBJ2-2; TRBD2 aligns across 15 bases. Germline CDR1 reads LNHDA; CDR2 reads SQIVND (reference sequence). V was pared by 5 bases and J by 4 bases, with 5 bases of the junction left unmatched. This CDR3 comprises 17 residues. The CDR3 DNA reads as TGTGCCAGTAGTCTGGGACTAGCGGGAGGACCCACCGGGGAGCTGTTTTTT. This codes for CASSLGLAGGPTGELFF.

The CDR3 here is CASSHIVTGGDEQFF. The CDR3, as DNA: TGCGCCAGCAGCCATATTGTAACGGGAGGCGATGAGCAGTTCTTC. The chain combines TRBV4-1 with TRBJ2-1; 7 nucleotides align to TRBD2. Unmatched junction bases numbered 10, after V lost 3 bases and J lost 8 bases. Germline V gives CDR1 MGHRA, CDR2 YSYEKL. The CDR3 is 15 residues long.

The chain links TRBV7-2 to TRBJ1-2, with D maybe TRBD1 (5 bases). The CDR3 spans 14 residues. V gave up 1 base and J gave up 3 bases, with 9 bases separating them. Looked up from germline, CDR1 is SGHTA and CDR2 is FQGNSA. The CDR3 loop reads CASSLVGGDYGYTF. The CDR3 DNA is TGTGCCAGCAGCTTAGTAGGAGGGGACTATGGCTACACCTTC.

The chain joins TRBV10-3 to TRBJ2-2; TRBD1 aligns across 9 bases. The V gene end was trimmed by 3 bases and the J gene end by 6 bases; junction bases not matched to a gene: 5. From germline, CDR1 is ENHRY and CDR2 SYGVKD. This CDR3 is 15 amino acids long. CDR3 region: CAISDQQGASGELFF. CDR3 nucleotides: TGTGCCATCAGTGATCAACAGGGGGCGTCCGGGGAGCTGTTTTTT.

This clone was observed a handful of times. The chain is built from TRBV2 and TRBJ1-1, with D possibly matching TRBD1 (5 bases). The ends were cut back, 4 bases at V and 0 bases at J, with 15 bases in the middle. The CDR3 totals 16 residues. Germline lookup yields CDR1 SNHLY and CDR2 FYNNEI. The CDR3 spells CASSAGAGPVNTEAFF. The DNA for the CDR3 is TGTGCCAGCAGTGCTGGGGCAGGGCCCGTGAACACTGAAGCTTTCTTT.

The chain joins TRBV10-3 to TRBJ2-1; no clear D. The CDR3 is 15 amino acids. V dropped 10 bases and J dropped 0 bases, with 16 bases sitting between them. Germline lookup yields CDR1 ENHRY and CDR2 SYGVKD. CDR3 DNA: TGTGCCACCAGCGCCGACTTTGTCTCCTACAATGAGCAGTTCTTC. It codes for CATSADFVSYNEQFF.

This chain uses TRBV15 with TRBJ2-2, with D possibly TRBD2 on 5 matching bases. The CDR3 runs to 13 residues. The V gene lost 0 bases and the J gene lost 8 bases, with 7 bases spanning the gap. Germline V gene sequence: CDR1 LNHNV, CDR2 YYDKDF (reference sequence). In DNA form, the CDR3 reads TGTGCCACCAGCAGAGAAAGACTAGGGGAGCTGTTTTTT. Translated, it gives CATSRERLGELFF.

The rearrangement uses TRBV2 and TRBJ1-4; 8 bases agree with TRBD1. J was trimmed by 6 bases and V by 5 bases; bases with no gene match: 8. The CDR3 runs 15 residues. In germline, CDR1 is SNHLY, CDR2 FYNNEI. This CDR3 reads CASSPPGTGYEKLFF. CDR3 sequence (DNA): TGTGCCAGCAGTCCGCCCGGGACAGGCTATGAAAAACTGTTTTTT.

This chain joins TRBV7-2 and TRBJ2-4; 8 nucleotides agree with TRBD2. The CDR3 runs 15 residues. CDR1 and CDR2 from the germline V gene are SGHTA and FQGNSA. The V segment lost 3 bases and the J segment 6 bases; nucleotides outside the gene matches: 7. The chain's CDR3 is CASSFGGARGNIQYF. CDR3 coding DNA: TGTGCCAGCAGCTTCGGGGGGGCGCGGGGAAACATTCAGTACTTC.

This rearrangement joins TRBV7-2 to TRBJ2-2; D possibly corresponds to TRBD2 (5 bases). Trimming took 6 bases from V and 1 from J, leaving 6 bases between them. From germline, CDR1 is SGHTA and CDR2 FQGNSA. The CDR3 spans 13 residues. CDR3 in DNA: TGTGCCAGCAGGACTATGAACACCGGGGAGCTGTTTTTT. It yields the protein CASRTMNTGELFF.

The table lists this clone with a count of one. This chain connects TRBV29-1 to TRBJ2-2; 10 nucleotides align to TRBD2. Germline loops: CDR1 SQVTM, CDR2 ANQGSEA. Unmatched junction bases numbered 8, after V lost 7 bases and J lost 3 bases. The CDR3 sequence is 15 residues long. The CDR3 DNA sequence: TGCAGCGCACTCAGCGGGAGGGGACACACCGGGGAGCTGTTTTTT. Encoded protein: CSALSGRGHTGELFF.

The chain uses TRBV12-3 or TRBV12-4 and TRBJ1-1; the D gene is possibly TRBD1 (6 bases). The CDR3 loop spans 11 amino acids. With 7 bases removed from V and 6 bases from J, the gap between germline ends came to 9 bases. The CDR3 is CASNSGAEAFF. The DNA for the CDR3 is TGTGCCAGCAATTCAGGGGCTGAAGCTTTCTTT.

Comment on this clone: The germline gene is not matched at one end of the junction; a read error may be the cause. The chain combines TRBV19 with TRBJ1-1; 9 nucleotides match TRBD1. This CDR3 comprises 17 residues. Germline loops: CDR1 LNHDA, CDR2 SQIVND (reference sequence). This CDR3 reads CATSTPDRGRANTEAFF. The CDR3 nucleotides are TGTGCCACTAGTACCCCGGACAGGGGTCGTGCGAACACTGAAGCTTTCTTT. Full variable domain (remainder filled in from reference TRBV19 and TRBJ1-1): DGGITQSPKYLFRKEGQNVTLSCEQNLNHDAMYWYRQDPGQGLRLIYYSQIVNDFQKGDIAEGYSVSREKKESFPLTVTSAQKNPTAFYLCATSTPDRGRANTEAFFGQGTRLTVV.

The chain has TRBV29-1 and TRBJ1-1; no reliable D call. The CDR3 has 15 residues. Trimming pared 4 bases from V and 0 bases from J, leaving 15 bases between. Germline loops: CDR1 SQVTM, CDR2 ANQGSEA. The CDR3 reads CSVALGMTLNTEAFF. CDR3 DNA sequence: TGCAGCGTTGCTCTCGGGATGACTTTGAACACTGAAGCTTTCTTT.

This clone was seen only a few times. The chain uses TRBV4-3 and TRBJ2-1, with 13 bases identical to TRBD2. This CDR3 is 15 amino acids long. Germline lookup yields CDR1 LGHNA and CDR2 YSLEER. The V gene end was trimmed by 5 bases and the J gene end by 10 bases; junction bases not matched to a gene: 8. The CDR3 here is CASSAGTSGMWEQFF. CDR3 sequence (DNA): TGCGCCAGCAGCGCCGGGACTAGCGGGATGTGGGAGCAGTTCTTC.

This chain connects TRBV19 to TRBJ2-7; the match to TRBD2 covers 8 bases. The CDR3 consists of 15 residues. The V segment lost 7 bases and the J segment 0 bases; nucleotides outside the gene matches: 8. Germline CDR1 reads LNHDA; CDR2 reads SQIVND (reference sequence). CDR3 amino acids: CASNPGLGSSYEQYF. CDR3 in DNA: TGTGCCAGTAATCCGGGACTAGGGAGCTCCTACGAGCAGTACTTC.

The chain recombines TRBV5-1 with TRBJ2-1; TRBD2 is a possible D gene (7 bases). CDR3 length: 14 amino acids. CDR1 is SGHRS and CDR2 is YFSETQ in the germline V gene. Trimming stripped 5 bases from V and 3 bases from J, with 12 bases between. The CDR3 spells CASSFGGHYNEQFF. Here the CDR3 DNA reads TGCGCCAGCAGTTTCGGGGGGCACTACAATGAGCAGTTCTTC.

V gene TRBV28 combines with J gene TRBJ2-3; possibly TRBD1 for D (5 bases). CDR1 is MDHEN, CDR2 SYDVKM, per germline. The V end was cut by 5 bases, the J end by 5 bases, with 11 bases between. CDR3 size: 13 residues. CDR3 nucleotides: TGTGCCAGCAGTCTGACAGTTAAAGATACGCAGTATTTT. Translated: CASSLTVKDTQYF.

The chain carries TRBV5-5 and TRBJ1-5; 8 positions agree with TRBD1. This CDR3 spans 15 amino acids. V shed 0 bases, J shed 9 bases, and the junction held 8 bases outside the gene matches. Looked up from germline, CDR1 is SGHKS and CDR2 is YYEKEE (reference sequence). The CDR3 loop reads CASSLGTGSGRPQHF. The CDR3 region has the DNA TGTGCCAGCAGCTTGGGGACAGGGTCCGGGCGGCCCCAGCATTTT.

The chain is built from TRBV5-1 and TRBJ1-2; TRBD1 agrees at 7 bases. Germline CDR1 SGHRS, CDR2 YFSETQ. Losses at the gene ends were 0 bases for V and 5 bases for J; bases not matched to a gene: 7. This CDR3 has 15 amino acids. This chain's CDR3 is CASSLGTGPGYGYTF. The CDR3 bases are TGCGCCAGCAGCTTGGGGACAGGTCCAGGGTATGGCTACACCTTC.

The chain employs TRBV28 and TRBJ2-7; tentative D call: TRBD1 (5 bases). The ends were cut back, 3 bases at V and 2 bases at J, with 11 bases in the middle. Germline V gives CDR1 MDHEN, CDR2 SYDVKM. The CDR3 runs 14 residues. This CDR3 reads CASSLVGQAYEQYF. DNA for the CDR3: TGTGCCAGCAGTTTGGTCGGACAAGCCTACGAGCAGTACTTC.

This chain joins TRBV2 and TRBJ1-2; TRBD1 aligns across 11 bases. Germline V gene data show CDR1 as SNHLY and CDR2 as FYNNEI. This CDR3 has 14 residues. J was trimmed by 4 bases and V by 6 bases; bases with no gene match: 4. The CDR3 bases are TGTGCCAGCAGGGGGACAGGGGGGATCTATGGCTACACCTTC. Translating it yields CASRGTGGIYGYTF.